This T cell receptor (beta chain) emerged from a study of CD8+CD57+ T cells in acquired aplastic anemia. Whole-study context: Isolated CD4+ and CD8+ cells, once sorted, yielded DNA averaging around 2.9 ug.

Genomic DNA, serving as template, underwent TCR beta VDJ and CDR3 profiling. TCRdb itself ran the reads through MiXCR, one entry per CDR3 protein. The sample shows approximately 190,000 distinct CDR3 sequences, roughly half of them seen only once. A few counts support this clonotype. Unmatched junction bases numbered 9, after V lost 2 bases and J lost 5 bases. The CDR3 consists of 16 residues. The germline V gene has CDR1 SGHAT and CDR2 FQNNGV. In patients chosen for sequencing, flow cytometry had shown CD8+CD57+ cell expansion. This clonotype was sampled from a human donor with aplastic anemia. Sequencing was done on a sample of sorted CD4+, CD8+, or CD8+CD57+ T cells (not recorded which) from PBMCs. The V and J genes are TRBV11-2 and TRBJ2-7; 10 nucleotides match TRBD1. CDR3: CASSLPGTGTGDEQYF. The DNA of the CDR3 is TGTGCCAGCAGCTTACCCGGGACAGGGACAGGGGACGAGCAGTACTTC.